A single sample gave rise to the 24 T cell receptor beta chains below, sequenced in a study of cytomegalovirus exposure and HLA in healthy donors. Use of 60 Vbeta and 13 Jbeta primers characterized the PCR. TCRdb keeps only in-frame clones here, not all; method: immunoSEQ multiplex PCR. The top ten hold roughly 6.3% of the sample, which has approximately 46,000 clones, around 74% seen once. The sequenced sample consisted of PBMCs. Source of these receptors: a man aged 25 to 45 in good health and CMV-seronegative.

The chain uses TRBV5-1 and TRBJ1-5, with 10 nucleotides matching TRBD1. V dropped 4 bases and J dropped 6; count of bases not matched to a gene: 4. The CDR3 extends over 14 amino acids. In germline, CDR1 is SGHRS, CDR2 YFSETQ. The CDR3 DNA sequence: TGCGCCAGCAGCACGACAGGGGGCGGTCAGCCCCAGCATTTT. Protein product: CASSTTGGGQPQHF.

The V and J genes are TRBV19 and TRBJ1-5, with TRBD1 matching over 9 bases. J gave up 5 bases and V 6 bases, and 14 bases lay outside the gene matches. CDR1 LNHDA and CDR2 SQIVND come from the germline V gene (reference sequence). CDR3 length: 17 residues. The CDR3, as DNA: TGTGCCAGTAGAGATAACGGGACAGGGATTTTTTATCAGCCCCAGCATTTT. Encoded protein: CASRDNGTGIFYQPQHF.

The chain is built from TRBV4-1 and TRBJ2-7, with TRBD1 identical over 7 bases. The CDR3 extends over 15 amino acids. V was pared by 6 bases and J by 0 bases, with 8 bases of the junction left unmatched. Germline CDR1 MGHRA, CDR2 YSYEKL. CDR3 in amino acids: CASRQGQSSSYEQYF. The CDR3, as DNA: TGCGCCAGCAGACAGGGACAGTCGAGCTCCTACGAGCAGTACTTC.

This chain joins TRBV29-1 and TRBJ2-5, with D uncertain. CDR3 length: 12 residues. Germline V gives CDR1 SQVTM, CDR2 ANQGSEA. V lost 7 bases and J lost 1, with 10 bases in between. The CDR3: CSGAEAQETQYF. CDR3 nucleotides: TGCAGCGGTGCGGAAGCCCAAGAGACCCAGTACTTC.

The chain combines TRBV6-5 with TRBJ2-7; tentatively, D is TRBD1 (6 bases). Trimming took off 4 bases at V and 6 bases at J, with 10 bases between the two ends. The CDR3 consists of 12 residues. CDR1 is MNHEY, CDR2 SVGAGI, per germline. CDR3 region: CASSWSGVEQYF. In DNA, the CDR3 is TGTGCCAGCAGTTGGTCAGGGGTCGAGCAGTACTTC.

The CDR3 loop is CAWSFPRPGQGPELINVLTF. The CDR3 nucleotides are TGTGCCTGGAGTTTCCCCCGCCCGGGACAGGGGCCGGAGCTGATCAACGTCCTGACTTTC. V and J are TRBV30 and TRBJ2-6, with 10 bases identical to TRBD1. The CDR3 loop spans 20 amino acids. Germline V gives CDR1 GTSNPN, CDR2 SVGIG (reference sequence). J was trimmed by 9 bases and V by 2 bases; bases with no gene match: 22.

This sequence joins TRBV29-1 and TRBJ2-1, with TRBD1 matching 8 bases. The CDR3 sequence is 15 residues long. The V gene end was trimmed by 4 bases and the J gene end by 5 bases; junction bases not matched to a gene: 10. The germline V gene encodes CDR1 SQVTM and CDR2 ANQGSEA. The CDR3 bases are TGCAGCGTTGGCGGACAGGGATTGGTTGACAATGAGCAGTTCTTC. Protein sequence: CSVGGQGLVDNEQFF.

This clone was recorded only once. J is TRBJ2-3 and V is TRBV30; TRBD1 aligns across 8 bases. Germline V gene data show CDR1 as GTSNPN and CDR2 as SVGIG (reference sequence). CDR3 length: 14 amino acids. V lost 2 bases and J lost 3; bases outside the gene matches: 4. Here the CDR3 reads CAWSTGQGTDTQYF. The DNA for the CDR3 is TGTGCCTGGAGTACCGGACAGGGAACAGATACGCAGTATTTT.

V gene TRBV7-2 combines with J gene TRBJ1-4; D perhaps matches TRBD1 (5 bases). This CDR3 comprises 15 residues. Germline CDR1 and CDR2: SGHTA and FQGNSA. Trimming removed 1 base at V and 7 bases at J, with 13 bases between. CDR3 coding DNA: TGTGCCAGCAGCTTAGGACAGACGGACGCTGAAAAACTGTTTTTT. Protein product: CASSLGQTDAEKLFF. The complete variable domain, with remaining parts taken from reference TRBV7-2 and TRBJ1-4, reads GAGVSQSPSNKVTEKGKDVELRCDPISGHTALYWYRQSLGQGLEFLIYFQGNSAPDKSGLPSDRFSAERTGGSVSTLTIQRTQQEDSAVYLCASSLGQTDAEKLFFGSGTQLSVL.

V usage is TRBV29-1 and J usage is TRBJ2-1; maybe TRBD1 (5 bases). Germline CDR1 and CDR2: SQVTM and ANQGSEA. V shed 2 bases and J shed 6 bases, with 8 bases lying between them. The CDR3 has 12 amino acids. CDR3 coding DNA: TGCAGCGTTGAACAGGGTCGCAATGAGCAGTTCTTC. Protein product: CSVEQGRNEQFF.

The chain links TRBV6-5 to TRBJ2-3; D is unclear. Germline CDR1 MNHEY, CDR2 SVGAGI. This CDR3 spans 16 amino acids. Trimming pared 0 bases from V and 0 bases from J, leaving 10 bases between. The CDR3 loop is CASSYSSFSSTDTQYF. CDR3 DNA: TGTGCCAGCAGTTACTCTTCGTTTTCTAGCACAGATACGCAGTATTTT.

DNA of the CDR3: TGTGCCAGCAGTAAACATCAGGGGGCAGCCTACGAGCAGTACTTC. Protein product: CASSKHQGAAYEQYF. This rearrangement joins TRBV14 to TRBJ2-7, with 8 bases fitting TRBD1. There are 15 residues in the CDR3. Trimming removed 6 bases from V and 2 bases from J; junction bases left unmatched: 9. Germline CDR1 reads SGHDN; CDR2 reads FVKESK.

This clone was counted between two and nine times. The V gene is TRBV4-1, the J gene TRBJ1-1; TRBD1 matches at 8 bases. The CDR3 extends over 15 amino acids. The V and J ends lost 3 bases and 5 bases, in that order; junction bases with no gene match: 8. The germline V gene encodes CDR1 MGHRA and CDR2 YSYEKL. The CDR3 region has the DNA TGCGCCAGCAGCCACCCCGGACAGGGTCTTACTGAAGCTTTCTTT. Translation: CASSHPGQGLTEAFF.

This clone was seen a handful of times. J is TRBJ1-1 and V is TRBV7-9, with TRBD1 matching 7 bases. The CDR3 covers 13 residues. The junction had 7 bases not matched to a gene; V was cut back by 6 bases and J by 6 bases. Germline CDR1 and CDR2: SEHNR and FQNEAQ (reference sequence). The CDR3 loop reads CASSLGDSPEAFF. CDR3 coding DNA: TGTGCCAGCAGTCTCGGGGACAGCCCTGAAGCTTTCTTT.

Details on this clone: No conserved phenylalanine or tryptophan ends this CDR3, so it is likely a read error. Because the CDR3's place on the DNA is in doubt, the DNA is left out and the CDR3 is given as listed by TCRdb. The chain carries TRBV6-1 and TRBJ1-1; the DNA was not used to check the table's D call, TRBD1. The CDR3 is 14 residues long, ends included. Germline values: CDR1 MNHNS, CDR2 SASEGT. The CDR3 protein is CASSETDRNTEALV.

V usage is TRBV30 and J usage is TRBJ2-7; D call uncertain. Trimming shortened V by 2 bases and J by 4 bases, and 6 bases separated the two germline ends. Germline V CDR1 and CDR2: GTSNPN, SVGIG (reference sequence). The CDR3 is 11 residues long. Written as DNA, the CDR3 is TGTGCCTGGAGTATTTATTACGAGCAGTACTTC. Encoded protein: CAWSIYYEQYF.

This sequence joins TRBV5-1 and TRBJ2-5; no reliable D call. V was trimmed by 1 base and J by 5 bases, leaving 15 bases between them. CDR1 is SGHRS, CDR2 YFSETQ, per germline. The CDR3 sequence is 15 residues long. The CDR3 loop is CASSLRSYSWETQYF. DNA of the CDR3: TGCGCCAGCAGCTTGCGGTCTTACAGTTGGGAGACCCAGTACTTC.

The chain is built from TRBV2 and TRBJ1-2; weak D call: TRBD1 (5 bases). Germline-derived CDR1 and CDR2 are SNHLY and FYNNEI. V was shortened by 4 bases and J by 7 bases, with 16 bases between the two germline ends. This CDR3 contains 14 residues. The CDR3 loop reads CASSASPGRGGYTF. The CDR3 DNA sequence: TGTGCCAGCAGTGCGTCACCGGGGCGGGGTGGCTACACCTTC. The full variable domain, rest sourced from reference TRBV2 and TRBJ1-2, is EPEVTQTPSHQVTQMGQEVILRCVPISNHLYFYWYRQILGQKVEFLVSFYNNEISEKSEIFDDQFSVERPDGSNFTLKIRSTKLEDSAMYFCASSASPGRGGYTFGSGTRLTVV.

CDR3 protein: CASSLAVSTDTQYF. CDR3 DNA sequence: TGTGCCAGCAGTCTGGCCGTTAGCACAGATACGCAGTATTTT. The chain joins TRBV6-6 to TRBJ2-3; D remains unclear. Germline lookup yields CDR1 MNHNY and CDR2 SVGAGI (reference sequence). V gave up 5 bases and J gave up 0 bases, with 9 bases separating them. This CDR3 contains 14 residues.

This clone was recorded a few times. The rearrangement uses TRBV25-1 and TRBJ2-3; TRBD2 matches at 10 bases. The ends lost 5 bases at V and 4 bases at J; junction bases unmatched: 12. This CDR3 comprises 17 residues. In germline, CDR1 is MGHDK, CDR2 SYGVNS. The CDR3 reads CASSKPQTGTSADTQYF. In DNA form, the CDR3 reads TGTGCCAGCAGTAAACCTCAAACCGGGACTAGCGCAGATACGCAGTATTTT.

The rearrangement links TRBV6-7 to TRBJ2-3, with D possibly TRBD1 on 5 matching bases. TRBV6-7 has ORF status, its function being uncertain. The V gene lost 4 bases and the J gene lost 3 bases, with 11 bases spanning the gap. This CDR3 comprises 14 residues. In DNA, the CDR3 is TGTGCCAGCAGTTCCAGGGATAGGACAGATACGCAGTATTTT. Residues: CASSSRDRTDTQYF.

A remark on this clone: The final CDR3 position lacks the conserved phenylalanine or tryptophan, pointing to a likely read error. This chain uses TRBV7-9 with TRBJ2-3, with a possible D match to TRBD1 (6 bases). The CDR3 is 15 amino acids. V was pared by 1 base and J by 0 bases, with 8 bases between. Germline V gene data show CDR1 as SEHNR and CDR2 as FQNEAQ (reference sequence). CDR3 coding DNA: TGTGCCAGCAGCTTAGTAGGACAGAGCACAGATACGCAGTATGTT. Translation gives CASSLVGQSTDTQYV.

V and J are TRBV10-1 and TRBJ2-5, with D possibly TRBD1 on 6 matching bases. The length of the CDR3 is 14 residues. The V end was cut by 4 bases, the J end by 5 bases, with 14 bases between. Germline CDR1 is WNHNN and CDR2 is SYGVQD (reference sequence). CDR3 DNA: TGCGCCAGCAGTGGGCTTGGGACAACGGAGACCCAGTACTTC. This codes for CASSGLGTTETQYF.

V and J are TRBV19 and TRBJ1-1, with D uncertain. Trimming stripped 5 bases from V and 5 bases from J, with 9 bases between. The CDR3 totals 12 residues. Germline V gene sequence: CDR1 LNHDA, CDR2 SQIVND (reference sequence). The CDR3 nucleotides are TGTGCCAGTAGTGGTAGATTGACTGAAGCTTTCTTT. This translates into CASSGRLTEAFF.